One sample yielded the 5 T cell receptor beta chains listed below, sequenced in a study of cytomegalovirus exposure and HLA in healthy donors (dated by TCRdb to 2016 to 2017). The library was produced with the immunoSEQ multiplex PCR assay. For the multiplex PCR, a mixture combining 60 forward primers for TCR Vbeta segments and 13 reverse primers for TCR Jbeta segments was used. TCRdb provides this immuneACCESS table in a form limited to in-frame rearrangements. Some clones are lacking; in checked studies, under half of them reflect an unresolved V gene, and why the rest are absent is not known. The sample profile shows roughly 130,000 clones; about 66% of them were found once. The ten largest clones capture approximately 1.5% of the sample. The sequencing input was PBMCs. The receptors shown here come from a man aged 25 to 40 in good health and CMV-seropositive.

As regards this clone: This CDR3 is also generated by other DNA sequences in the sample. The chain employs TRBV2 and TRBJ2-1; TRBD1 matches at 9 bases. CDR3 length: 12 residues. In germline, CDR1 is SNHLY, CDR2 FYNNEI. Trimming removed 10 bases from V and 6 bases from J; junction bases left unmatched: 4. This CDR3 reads CAKEGQGNEQFF. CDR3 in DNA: TGTGCCAAAGAGGGACAGGGCAATGAGCAGTTCTTC.

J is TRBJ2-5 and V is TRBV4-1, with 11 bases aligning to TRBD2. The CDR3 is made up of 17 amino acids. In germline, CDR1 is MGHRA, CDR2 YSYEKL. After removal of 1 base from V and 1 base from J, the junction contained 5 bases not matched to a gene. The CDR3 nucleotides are TGCGCCAGCAGCCAAGGGACTAGCGGGCCCATCCAAGAGACCCAGTACTTC. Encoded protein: CASSQGTSGPIQETQYF.

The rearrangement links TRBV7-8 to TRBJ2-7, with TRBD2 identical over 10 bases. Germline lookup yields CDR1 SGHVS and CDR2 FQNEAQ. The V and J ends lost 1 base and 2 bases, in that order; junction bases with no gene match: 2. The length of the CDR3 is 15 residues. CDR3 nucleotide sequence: TGTGCCAGCAGCTTAGAGCTAGCGGGAGCCTACGAGCAGTACTTC. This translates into CASSLELAGAYEQYF. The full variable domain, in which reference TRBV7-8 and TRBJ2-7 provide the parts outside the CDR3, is GAGVSQSPRYKVAKRGQDVALRCDPISGHVSLFWYQQALGQGPEFLTYFQNEAQLDKSGLPSDRFFAERPEGSVSTLKIQRTQQEDSAVYLCASSLELAGAYEQYFGPGTRLTVT.

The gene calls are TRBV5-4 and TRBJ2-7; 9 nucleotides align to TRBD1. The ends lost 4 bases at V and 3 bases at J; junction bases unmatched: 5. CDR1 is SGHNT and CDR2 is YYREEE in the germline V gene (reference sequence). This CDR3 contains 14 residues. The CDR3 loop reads CASSIPGQGYEQYF. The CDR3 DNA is TGTGCCAGCAGCATACCGGGACAGGGCTACGAGCAGTACTTC.

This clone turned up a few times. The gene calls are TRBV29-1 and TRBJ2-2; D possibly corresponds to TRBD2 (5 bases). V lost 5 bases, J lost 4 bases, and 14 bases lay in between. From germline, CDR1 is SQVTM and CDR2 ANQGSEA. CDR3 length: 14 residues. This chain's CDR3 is CSVILIRGTGELFF. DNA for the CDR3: TGCAGCGTTATCCTTATCCGGGGCACCGGGGAGCTGTTTTTT.